This record looks at one TCR beta chain sequence and its context. Antigen: not known. Trimming stripped 0 bases from V and 8 bases from J, with 20 bases between. This CDR3 comprises 16 residues. Germline V gene sequence: CDR1 DFQATT, CDR2 SNEGSKA (reference sequence). Alongside a J-beta primer mix, a sample-barcoded 5' primer served in a second PCR lasting about 7 to 11 cycles. TCRdb ran MiXCR on the 5' RACE reads and lists one entry per CDR3 protein. The data hold over 550,000 distinct CDR3 sequences, with under 30% observed a single time. The sample originates from a study of blood T cells in healthy people across ages. The wider study: In model experiments, template switching was able to capture about one barcoded beta molecule for every two T cells that were present. Study-level findings and limits: Older individuals had lower TCR beta diversity per million T cells (the decline was roughly linear). As naive T cell percentage varied, TCR beta diversity correlated strongly with it. Long-lived donors had more naive CD4+ cells and higher diversity than aged donors.

This clonotype was obtained from a woman older than 75 in good health. Sequencing was done on a sample of blood. The chain recombines TRBV20-1 with TRBJ2-1; D is perhaps TRBD1 or TRBD2 (5 bases each). This CDR3 reads CSARDLSGTVFYEQFF. CDR3 bases: TGCAGTGCTAGAGATCTCTCCGGGACGGTTTTTTATGAGCAGTTCTTC.